This T cell receptor beta chain was captured in a study of T cells after yellow fever vaccination. Remarks on this clonotype: The antigen remains unidentified.

Study observations and caveats: Repertoires obtained by FACS sorting could include abundant clonotypes that entered as contaminants from the bulk population. Post-booster samples contained most primary-vaccination clones (about 96% CD4, approximately 88% CD8). When the response was secondary, it was weaker but reached its peak faster, day 5 versus 15. Clonotype sharing between CD4 and CD8 compartments was small.

Per the germline V gene, CDR1 is MGHDK and CDR2 is SYGVNS. The CDR3 loop spans 16 amino acids. V was trimmed by 1 base and J by 4 bases, leaving 11 bases between them. TCRdb reprocessed the 5' RACE reads with MiXCR, giving one entry per CDR3 protein. The sample includes 510,000 or so distinct CDR3 sequences, over 15% of them seen just once. This receptor was taken from a man aged 25 to 40 who received the YFV17D yellow fever vaccine. Sample: PBMCs, taken 15 days after the yellow fever booster vaccination. The chain is built from TRBV25-1 and TRBJ2-6, with D perhaps given as TRBD1 or TRBD2 (6 bases each). Written as DNA, the CDR3 is TGTGCCAGCAGTGAATTAGGGGGGATAGGGGCCAACGTCCTGACTTTC. It codes for CASSELGGIGANVLTF.